This entry lists 7 T cell receptor beta chains sequenced from one sample in a study of T-cell reconstitution after alpha-beta-depleted transplantation in children. TCRbeta library preparation incorporated unique molecular identifiers. Each CDR3 protein gets one entry after TCRdb re-called the PCR reads with MiXCR. This sample has some 600,000 distinct CDR3 sequences; 10% to 15% occur once, and the top ten carry 2% to 2.5%. Sequences were derived from PBMCs, mostly from graft donor cells, sampled 360 days after TCRalphabeta/CD19-depleted stem cell transplant. The receptors here all came from a male patient between 5 and 17 years old who had a stem cell transplant for acute myeloid leukemia, so the T cells may come from the graft donor.

This clonotype was counted a few times. The chain carries TRBV28 and TRBJ2-3, with 7 bases identical to TRBD2. The CDR3 covers 16 residues. V trimming: 0 bases; J trimming: 2 bases; junction bases outside the gene matches: 5. CDR1 is MDHEN and CDR2 is SYDVKM in the germline V gene. The CDR3 here is CASSLWELADTDTQYF. The DNA of the CDR3 is TGTGCCAGCAGTTTATGGGAGCTAGCGGACACAGATACGCAGTATTTT.

The chain uses TRBV27 and TRBJ2-7; 8 bases are shared with TRBD2. J was trimmed by 6 bases and V by 2 bases; bases with no gene match: 9. The CDR3 length is 15 residues. CDR1 and CDR2 (germline): MNHEY, SMNVEV (reference sequence). DNA of the CDR3: TGTGCCAGCAGTTTACCGGGACTAGGGCTCCGCGAGCAGTACTTC. This translates into CASSLPGLGLREQYF.

This clonotype occurred a few times. This chain uses TRBV4-1 with TRBJ2-1; D gene ambiguous. Germline CDR1 and CDR2: MGHRA and YSYEKL. Trimming took off 0 bases at V and 6 bases at J, with 9 bases between the two ends. The CDR3 extends over 14 amino acids. CDR3 sequence (DNA): TGCGCCAGCAGCCAAGAGTTTTCAGCCAATGAGCAGTTCTTC. As protein: CASSQEFSANEQFF.

The sample holds many counts of this clonotype. V is TRBV20-1 and J is TRBJ2-2; 8 nucleotides line up with TRBD2. The CDR3 length is 14 residues. V shed 5 bases, J shed 2 bases, and the junction held 4 bases outside the gene matches. Germline V lookup: CDR1 DFQATT, CDR2 SNEGSKA (reference sequence). CDR3 nucleotide sequence: TGCAGTGCTCGGGAGGGAGTTAACACCGGGGAGCTGTTTTTT. Protein product: CSAREGVNTGELFF.

The chain combines TRBV12-3 or TRBV12-4 with TRBJ2-4; TRBD1 aligns across 8 bases. There are 15 residues in the CDR3. V lost 5 bases, J lost 6 bases, and 9 bases stayed unmatched. CDR3 region: CASSTTTGAANIQYF. The DNA for the CDR3 is TGTGCCAGCAGTACGACGACAGGGGCGGCAAACATTCAGTACTTC.

The chain has TRBV15 and TRBJ2-7, with TRBD1 matching over 10 bases. The CDR3 is 15 amino acids. The germline CDR1 and CDR2 sequences are LNHNV and YYDKDF (reference sequence). V gave up 1 base and J gave up 5 bases; unmatched junction bases: 5. The CDR3 region is CATSRGDRGRDEQYF. The CDR3 nucleotides are TGTGCCACCAGCAGAGGCGACAGGGGGCGCGACGAGCAGTACTTC.

The V and J genes are TRBV28 and TRBJ2-2; D perhaps matches TRBD1 (5 bases). CDR3 length equals 13 residues. The V gene lost 7 bases and the J gene lost 1 base, with 7 bases spanning the gap. Germline V CDR1 and CDR2: MDHEN, SYDVKM. Written as DNA, the CDR3 is TGTGCCAGCACCCAGGGGAACACCGGGGAGCTGTTTTTT. Protein: CASTQGNTGELFF. Supplemented by reference TRBV28 and TRBJ2-2, the full variable domain reads DVKVTQSSRYLVKRTGEKVFLECVQDMDHENMFWYRQDPGLGLRLIYFSYDVKMKEKGDIPEGYSVSREKKERFSLILESASTNQTSMYLCASTQGNTGELFFGEGSRLTVL.